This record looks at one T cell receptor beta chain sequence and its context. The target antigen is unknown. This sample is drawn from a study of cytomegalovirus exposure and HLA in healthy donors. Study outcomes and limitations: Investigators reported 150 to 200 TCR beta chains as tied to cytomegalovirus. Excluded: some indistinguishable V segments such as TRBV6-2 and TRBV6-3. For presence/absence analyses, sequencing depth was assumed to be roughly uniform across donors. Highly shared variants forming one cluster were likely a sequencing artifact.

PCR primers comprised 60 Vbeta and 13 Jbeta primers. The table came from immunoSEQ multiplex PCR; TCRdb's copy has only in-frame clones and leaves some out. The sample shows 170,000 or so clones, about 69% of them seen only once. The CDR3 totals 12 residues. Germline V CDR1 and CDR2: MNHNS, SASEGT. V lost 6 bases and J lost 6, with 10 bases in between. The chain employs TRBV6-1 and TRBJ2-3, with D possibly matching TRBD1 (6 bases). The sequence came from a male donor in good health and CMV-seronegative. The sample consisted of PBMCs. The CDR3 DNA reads TGTGCCAGCAGAGGGACACTGGATACGCAGTATTTT. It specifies CASRGTLDTQYF.